These T cell receptor beta chains were read from a single sample in a study of tumor-infiltrating lymphocytes in oesophageal squamous cell carcinoma. TCRdb analysed the PCR reads with MiXCR anew, one entry per CDR3 protein. There are about 11,000 distinct CDR3 sequences in the sample; around 53% occur only once, and 35% lies in the top ten. Sequences were obtained from esophageal tumor tissue. These receptors were taken from a male donor with esophageal squamous cell carcinoma. Both conserved end residues are part of each CDR3. D genes are given only for firm matches. Only some rows state a clone size, as once, few, many or a class for expanded clones.

>.|TRBJ1-1|TRBV18|.
TGTGCCAGCTCATTGACGGACATGTTGAACACTGAAGCTTTCTTT
CASSLTDMLNTEAFF
>.|TRBJ1-5|TRBV6-8|.
TGTGCCAGCACGGTAGACAGCTCGGATCAGCCCCAGCATTTT
CASTVDSSDQPQHF
>TRBD2|TRBJ2-1|TRBV24-1|.
TGTGCCACCAGTGATCCGGTCGTAGCGGGAGACAATGAGCAGTTCTTC
CATSDPVVAGDNEQFF
>.|TRBJ2-2|TRBV19|many
TGTGCCAGTAGTACCCGGGGAACCGGGGAGCTGTTTTTT
CASSTRGTGELFF
>.|TRBJ1-4|TRBV7-2|once
TGTGCCAGCAGGTTATCAGGGTCGACTAATGAAAAACTGTTTTTT
CASRLSGSTNEKLFF
>TRBD2|TRBJ2-5|TRBV7-7|large
TGTGCTAGCAGCCCCCGACTAGCGGGTGTGGAGACCCAGTACTTC
CASSPRLAGVETQYF
>.|TRBJ1-6|TRBV28|many
TGTGCCAGCAGTTTAGGACGGGCCGGGGCGCCCCTCCACTTT
CASSLGRAGAPLHF
>.|TRBJ2-5|TRBV7-2|.
TGTGCCAGCAGCTTAGTTCCAGGGAGTGATTCACCCCTCCACTTC
CASSLVPGSDSPLHF
>.|TRBJ2-7|TRBV7-3|.
TGTGCCAGCAGCTTAGCCAGGGACAATGAGCAGTACTTC
CASSLARDNEQYF
>.|TRBJ2-1|TRBV7-3|.
TGTGCCAGCAGCCAGCGAGGGAGCTCCTACAATGAGCAGTTCTTC
CASSQRGSSYNEQFF
>.|TRBJ1-1|TRBV11-1|.
TGTGCCAGCTCAATAAGCGGTCGGAACACTGAAGCTTTCTTT
CASSISGRNTEAFF
>.|TRBJ2-1|TRBV10-3|.
TGTGCCATCAAGGGGGGTTCAGGAAATGAGCAGTTCTTC
CAIKGGSGNEQFF
>.|TRBJ2-1|TRBV5-1|.
TGCGCCAGCAGCCTCGACTATTCTGCTGAGCAGTTCTTC
CASSLDYSAEQFF
>TRBD2|TRBJ2-5|TRBV7-2|.
TGTGCCAGCAGCTTAGTAGCGGGAGGGCAAGAGACCCAGTACTTC
CASSLVAGGQETQYF
>TRBD2|TRBJ2-3|TRBV5-3|.
TGTGCCAGCAGCTTACAGCGGGAGATCGCAGATACGCAGTATTTT
CASSLQREIADTQYF
>.|TRBJ2-1|TRBV6-6|.
TGTGCCAGCATCTCGGTTTACAATGAGCAGTTCTTC
CASISVYNEQFF
>.|TRBJ1-4|TRBV7-9|medium-sized
TGTGCCAGCAGCTTAATTTGGGGTGAAAAACTGTTTTTT
CASSLIWGEKLFF
>TRBD2|TRBJ2-3|TRBV6-1|.
TGTGCCAGCAGGGCCGGGACTAGCGATCCAGATACGCAGTATTTT
CASRAGTSDPDTQYF
>.|TRBJ1-2|TRBV25-1|medium-sized
TGTGCCAGCAGTGAAACCCTCGGGTCCTATGGCTACACCTTC
CASSETLGSYGYTF
>.|TRBJ1-1|TRBV10-3|.
TGTGCCATCACTGCTGAGGAGAACACTGAAGCTTTCTTT
CAITAEENTEAFF
>.|TRBJ2-5|TRBV7-2|many
TGTGCCAGCAGCTTAGTCTTACAAGAGACCCAGTACTTC
CASSLVLQETQYF
>.|TRBJ2-3|TRBV6-1|once
TGTGCCAGCAGTGAAGGCGTTCTCACAGATACGCAGTATTTT
CASSEGVLTDTQYF
>.|TRBJ2-3|TRBV7-2|.
TGTGCCAGCAGCTTTGCGGGGGCGGCAGATACGCAGTATTTT
CASSFAGAADTQYF
>.|TRBJ2-3|TRBV7-3|.
TGTGCCAGCAGCTTGTGGGGTGCAGATACGCAGTATTTT
CASSLWGADTQYF
>.|TRBJ1-3|TRBV7-2|.
TGTGCCAGCAGCTCGGGACGGAGAAACACCATATATTTT
CASSSGRRNTIYF
>TRBD2|TRBJ2-1|TRBV12-3/TRBV12-4|.
TGTGCCAGCAAACTCGGGACTAGCGCCTCCTACGAGCAGTTCTTC
CASKLGTSASYEQFF
>TRBD2|TRBJ2-7|TRBV15|many
TGTGCCACCAGCAGAGATTCGACTAGCCGCACCTACGAGCAGTACTTC
CATSRDSTSRTYEQYF
>.|TRBJ2-1|TRBV28|once
TGTGCCAGCAGTCCCCACGGGGGCGGGAGCAATGAGCAGTTCTTC
CASSPHGGGSNEQFF
>.|TRBJ2-4|TRBV6-6|.
TGTGCCAGCAGTTACGGGGGAGCCAAAAACATTCAGTACTTC
CASSYGGAKNIQYF
>.|TRBJ2-7|TRBV11-1|.
TGTGCCAGCAGCTCGGGAGCCTACGAGCAGTACTTC
CASSSGAYEQYF
>.|TRBJ2-3|TRBV27|.
TGTGCCAGCAGTTTAAGGGCTACAGGGACAGATACGCAGTATTTT
CASSLRATGTDTQYF
>TRBD2|TRBJ2-1|TRBV4-2|.
TGTGCCAGCAGCCAAGCGGGACTAGCGATTCGCTTCTCGTTGGTGGTAAGTCCCCACCGGCGGGAGTTCTTC
CASSQAGLAIRFSLVVSPHRREFF
>.|TRBJ2-1|TRBV7-2|.
TGTGCCAGCACCCAAGCACAGGGGGGGAGTGAGCAGTTCTTC
CASTQAQGGSEQFF
>TRBD1|TRBJ2-3|TRBV24-1|.
TGTGCCACCAGTGATCCGGACAGGGTTCTATTCTTC
CATSDPDRVLFF
>.|TRBJ2-4|TRBV7-4|.
TGTGCCAGCAGCTTAGCCCAGAACACAGATACGCAGTACTTC
CASSLAQNTDTQYF
>TRBD2|TRBJ2-1|TRBV2|few
TGTGCCAGCAGTCAAGCGGGAGTACAATACAATGAGCAGTTCTTC
CASSQAGVQYNEQFF
>.|TRBJ2-1|TRBV6-1|.
TGTGCCAGCAGTGACACAGACAGATTTGGGTACAATGAGCAGTTCTTC
CASSDTDRFGYNEQFF
>.|TRBJ2-2|TRBV3-1|many
TGTGCCAGCAGCCAAGGAGGTGGGACCGGGGAGCTGTTTTTT
CASSQGGGTGELFF
>.|TRBJ2-7|TRBV6-1|.
TGTGCCAGCAGCCCCACCAGGTCGGGGCTTAACAACTACGAGCAGTACTTC
CASSPTRSGLNNYEQYF
>TRBD2|TRBJ2-7|TRBV7-3|.
TGTGCCAGCAGCCCCCAAGCGGGAGGGCCCGAGCAGTACTTC
CASSPQAGGPEQYF
>.|TRBJ2-1|TRBV7-6|.
TGTGCCAGCAGCTTAGTCGGGGGGCCTTACAATGAGCAGTTCTTC
CASSLVGGPYNEQFF
>.|TRBJ2-7|TRBV28|.
TGTGCCAGCAGTTCTCTATCGAGGGGGGGTTACAATGAGCAGTACTTC
CASSSLSRGGYNEQYF
>.|TRBJ2-3|TRBV7-9|few
TGTGCCAGCAGCTTGGCAGGAAGAGGGTCTTTTACAGATACGCAGTATTTT
CASSLAGRGSFTDTQYF
>.|TRBJ1-3|TRBV7-8|.
TGTGCCAGCAGCGTAGGCATACCCCGCTCTGGAAACACCATATATTTT
CASSVGIPRSGNTIYF
>.|TRBJ2-3|TRBV7-3|large
TGTGCCAGCAGCGCAGGCGGCACAGATACGCAGTATTTT
CASSAGGTDTQYF
>.|TRBJ2-5|TRBV7-3|few
TGTGCCAGCAGCGCAACTACGCTAGAGACCCAGTACTTC
CASSATTLETQYF
>.|TRBJ2-1|TRBV7-2|.
TGTGCCAGCAGCTTAGGGCAATACGAGCAGTTCTTC
CASSLGQYEQFF
>TRBD1|TRBJ2-1|TRBV7-6|.
TGTGCCAGCAGCTTAGGACAGGGTGGGGGTGAGCAGTTCTTC
CASSLGQGGGEQFF
>.|TRBJ2-7|TRBV10-3|.
TGTGCCATCACCTCCGACGGCGAGCAGTACTTC
CAITSDGEQYF
>.|TRBJ2-1|TRBV7-8|few
TGTGCCAGCAGCTTAGATCTGGGGACTTACAATGAGCAGTTCTTC
CASSLDLGTYNEQFF
>.|TRBJ2-7|TRBV6-6|.
TGTGCCAGCAGTAACTCAGGCTACGAGCAGTACTTC
CASSNSGYEQYF
>TRBD1|TRBJ1-5|TRBV12-3/TRBV12-4|many
TGTGCCACCTCGGGACAGGAACAGCCCCAGCATTTT
CATSGQEQPQHF
>.|TRBJ1-4|TRBV7-8|large
TGTGCCAGCAGCTTAGGGGCGGGGTTGGAAAAACTGTTTTTT
CASSLGAGLEKLFF
>TRBD2|TRBJ2-1|TRBV11-2|.
TGTGCCAGCAGGCGGGGGGCGGGAGGGCCTAATGAGCAGTTCTTC
CASRRGAGGPNEQFF
>TRBD2|TRBJ2-7|TRBV7-6|.
TGTGCCAGCAGCTCGAGCGGGAGCGGCTACGAGCAGTACTTC
CASSSSGSGYEQYF
>.|TRBJ2-2|TRBV6-5|.
TGTGCCAGCAGTTACTCAGGGGGGGGCAGGTACACCGGGGAGCTGTTTTTT
CASSYSGGGRYTGELFF
>TRBD1|TRBJ1-2|TRBV7-4|.
TGTGCCAGCAGCTTAGGACAGGGGCGCGAGTATGGCTACACCTTC
CASSLGQGREYGYTF
>.|TRBJ2-2|TRBV27|.
TGTGCCAGCAGTAGAATGGAGGGTTACACCGGGGAGCTGTTTTTT
CASSRMEGYTGELFF
>.|TRBJ1-3|TRBV7-2|medium-sized
TGTGCCAGCAGCTTATACAGATTCTCTGGAAACACCATATATTTT
CASSLYRFSGNTIYF